This paragraph covers one T cell receptor beta chain sequence. The CDR3 loop spans 14 amino acids. Germline trimming cut 4 bases from V and 4 bases from J; bases unmatched to any gene: 5. CDR1 and CDR2 from the germline V gene are SGHVS and FQNEAQ. Original methodology: Amplification of reference gene primers provided the estimated nucleated cell counts. Profiled with immunoSEQ multiplex PCR; TCRdb holds only in-frame clones, not every one. V and J calls and clone size follow that table, whereas D and trimming were derived from the DNA. Of around 80,000 clones listed, 70% to 85% are singletons. The entry originates in a study of blood T cell repertoires in COVID-19. Study as a whole: The United States, Italy and Spain were the sources of the acute and convalescent COVID-19 samples. T cells, B-cell-depleted T cells, or PBMCs provided the cDNA or gDNA that served as material.

The sequence was obtained from a man aged 50-60 years with active or convalescent COVID-19. The chain employs TRBV7-8 and TRBJ1-1, with TRBD1 matching over 8 bases. The sample consisted of peripheral blood. For the CDR3, the DNA is TGTGCCAGCAGCTACACTGACAGGGGCACTGAAGCTTTCTTT. It specifies CASSYTDRGTEAFF.